This T cell receptor (beta chain) stems from a study of T cells in Graves' hyperthyroidism and ophthalmopathy. Points from the study as a whole: Most thyroid-expanded clonotypes above 0.001 were also found in blood.

CDR3 size: 13 residues. V was pared by 8 bases and J by 2 bases, with 13 bases between. Looked up from germline, CDR1 is ENHRY and CDR2 is SYGVKD. Amplification of TCR beta CDR3 regions was performed using RNA transcripts as template. In the first-round RT-PCR of the TCR CDR3, the HTBI primer set was used. TCRdb fed the multiplex PCR reads into MiXCR, producing one record per CDR3 protein. The sample contains 40,000 to 60,000 distinct CDR3 sequences, 45% to 65% of which appear only once. A remark on this clonotype: Antigen specificity is unknown.

An absence of ophthalmopathy progression within 18 months meant stable Graves' hyperthyroidism. Uncontrolled infections, other autoimmune diseases, pregnancy or lactation led to exclusion of patients. Diagnosis relied on clinical symptoms, serum thyroxine and TRAb, thyroid ultrasound and orbital computed tomography. The chain links TRBV10-3 to TRBJ2-7, with a possible D match to TRBD2 (6 bases). The receptor was isolated from a man aged 18 to 30 with Graves' hyperthyroidism. Material for sequencing was peripheral blood or thyroid tissue (not recorded which). The CDR3 DNA is TGTGCCATCGGGGTTGGGGGGACCTACGAGCAGTACTTC. The encoded protein is CAIGVGGTYEQYF.